This T cell receptor (beta chain) is drawn from a study of blood T cell repertoires in COVID-19. Original handling: Amplification of reference gene primers provided the estimated nucleated cell counts. Clones were read by immunoSEQ multiplex PCR, and TCRdb kept only the in-frame ones, dropping some. Clone size and the V and J calls come from that table; the DNA yielded D and trimming. The table has 150,000 to 200,000 clones, 65% to 90% seen once; the top ten hold 1.5% to 1.9%. The sequence derives from a human donor in a cohort sampled during active COVID-19. Sequenced sample: peripheral blood.

CDR3 sequence: CASISRPRDDQPQHF. In nucleotides, the CDR3 is TGTGCCAGCATCTCCCGTCCGAGGGATGATCAGCCCCAGCATTTT. V gene TRBV28 combines with J gene TRBJ1-5; D remains unclear. The germline CDR1 and CDR2 sequences are MDHEN and SYDVKM. CDR3 length: 15 amino acids. V gave up 7 bases and J gave up 5 bases, with 18 bases separating them.